Given below is one T cell receptor beta chain in context. Antigen unknown. V gave up 1 base and J gave up 1 base; unmatched junction bases: 0. The CDR3 totals 13 residues. Germline V lookup: CDR1 SQVTM, CDR2 ANQGSEA. The treatment was: 15 to 20 received Ad26.COV2.S at low or high dose, single or two shots; about five received placebo; per-sample allocation not given. Samples analyzed were those drawn on day 63 after the first vaccine or placebo injection. This adult donor, from Boston, was 18-55 years old. Wuhan-strain spike was delivered by a replication-incompetent Ad26 vector. The sample originates from a study of Ad26.COV2.S vaccination and SARS-CoV-2 variants. Produced via immunoSEQ multiplex PCR; TCRdb's table is partial and in-frame only. The data show some 330,000 clones, 85% to 90% seen once. Findings and limits, study-wide: Reports say spike-specific CD8+ and CD4+ T cell responses covered substantial breadth after vaccination.

The sequence was obtained from a person aged 18-60 years who received the Ad26.COV2.S COVID-19 vaccine or a placebo. V gene TRBV29-1 combines with J gene TRBJ1-1; TRBD1 aligns across 7 bases. The sample consisted of peripheral blood, taken in a trial of Ad26.COV2.S vaccine versus placebo. The CDR3 loop reads CSVEGTGNTEAFF. CDR3 coding DNA: TGCAGCGTTGAAGGGACAGGGAACACTGAAGCTTTCTTT.